These 3 T cell receptor beta chains share one sample of origin, sequenced in a study of beta chain features in type 1 diabetes. The entirety of the isolated RNA underwent reverse transcription, so expressed TCRB transcripts were sequenced. The method was immunoSEQ multiplex PCR; TCRdb's version includes in-frame clones alone and lacks a portion of them. Found here are some 200,000 clones, about a tenth of them singletons; the top ten hold 1% to 1.5%. The sequenced sample was central memory CD4+ T cells from blood. These receptor sequences come from a man between 18 and 29 years old in good health.

This clone came up many times. The V call is TRBV5-1, the J call TRBJ2-7; TRBD1 matches 8 bases. The CDR3 is 14 amino acids. The germline V gene has CDR1 SGHRS and CDR2 YFSETQ. With V trimmed by 1 base and J by 5 bases, 5 bases remained unmatched. The DNA for the CDR3 is TGCGCCAGCAGCTTGCAAGGACAGGGAAACGAGCAGTACTTC. It translates to CASSLQGQGNEQYF.

The J gene is TRBJ2-6, the V gene TRBV5-5; D possibly corresponds to TRBD1 (6 bases). Germline loops: CDR1 SGHKS, CDR2 YYEKEE (reference sequence). The germline V and J ends were trimmed by 0 bases and 4 bases, with 20 bases remaining between them. The CDR3 runs to 19 residues. Written as DNA, the CDR3 is TGTGCCAGCAGCTTGGAGCCCACAGGGTTATTGTCGGGGGCCAACGTCCTGACTTTC. This codes for CASSLEPTGLLSGANVLTF.

The chain carries TRBV5-1 and TRBJ2-7; D is perhaps TRBD2 (5 bases). In germline, CDR1 is SGHRS, CDR2 YFSETQ. The V gene lost 4 bases and the J gene lost 3 bases, with 17 bases spanning the gap. This CDR3 spans 15 amino acids. CDR3 residues: CASSPGGSQIYEQYF. The CDR3 region has the DNA TGCGCCAGCAGCCCGGGCGGGTCCCAGATCTACGAGCAGTACTTC. The variable domain in full, completed from reference TRBV5-1 and TRBJ2-7, reads KAGVTQTPRYLIKTRGQQVTLSCSPISGHRSVSWYQQTPGQGLQFLFEYFSETQRNKGNFPGRFSGRQFSNSRSEMNVSTLELGDSALYLCASSPGGSQIYEQYFGPGTRLTVT.